This entry lists 5 T cell receptor beta chains sequenced from one sample in a study of T cell repertoires in cytomegalovirus infection. MiXCR, run by TCRdb on the reads, gives a single entry per CDR3 protein. The data contain about 130,000 distinct CDR3 sequences, roughly 9% of them singletons. The specimen was PBMCs. These TCRs come from a human donor in good health (CMV status not recorded). Some clones in this sample may be carry-over from other donors' samples.

This clonotype was counted ten times or more. The chain is built from TRBV24-1 and TRBJ2-1; TRBD2 is a possible D gene (6 bases). This CDR3 contains 15 residues. Trimming took off 2 bases at V and 8 bases at J, with 15 bases between the two ends. The germline gives CDR1 KGHDR, CDR2 SFDVKD. Written as DNA, the CDR3 is TGTGCCACCAGTGATTCGGGACTGCGGATCGATGAGCAGTTCTTC. This sequence encodes CATSDSGLRIDEQFF.

This clonotype was found many times. The chain joins TRBV28 to TRBJ2-3; D unresolved. The CDR3 extends over 14 amino acids. Trimming left V 5 bases short and J 2 bases short, with 11 bases between. Germline CDR1 is MDHEN and CDR2 is SYDVKM. Here the CDR3 reads CASSERVTTDTQYF. Here the CDR3 DNA reads TGTGCCAGCAGTGAAAGGGTCACCACAGATACGCAGTATTTT. Complete variable domain (other parts from reference TRBV28 and TRBJ2-3): DVKVTQSSRYLVKRTGEKVFLECVQDMDHENMFWYRQDPGLGLRLIYFSYDVKMKEKGDIPEGYSVSREKKERFSLILESASTNQTSMYLCASSERVTTDTQYFGPGTRLTVL.

This clonotype was detected ten times or more. V usage is TRBV28 and J usage is TRBJ1-1, with D unclear. Germline V gene lookup returns CDR1 MDHEN and CDR2 SYDVKM. The ends were cut back, 5 bases at V and 1 base at J, with 17 bases in the middle. This CDR3 is 16 amino acids long. The CDR3 coding sequence is TGTGCCAGCAGTACTGTAGGCGGCATCCGGAACACTGAAGCTTTCTTT. Amino acids: CASSTVGGIRNTEAFF.

This clonotype was recorded many times. This chain links TRBV28 with TRBJ1-2; possibly TRBD1 for D (5 bases). The length of the CDR3 is 15 residues. Germline loops: CDR1 MDHEN, CDR2 SYDVKM. The V and J ends lost 1 base and 5 bases respectively, with 14 bases between them. CDR3 sequence: CASSLYGREAYGYTF. The DNA for the CDR3 is TGTGCCAGCAGTTTATATGGCAGGGAGGCTTATGGCTACACCTTC.

This clonotype was seen repeatedly, ten times or more. J is TRBJ1-5 and V is TRBV15, with D hard to call. This CDR3 is 15 amino acids long. V was trimmed by 1 base and J by 4 bases, leaving 11 bases between them. Germline values: CDR1 LNHNV, CDR2 YYDKDF (reference sequence). The CDR3 is CATSRVRGSNQPQHF. The CDR3 DNA is TGTGCCACCAGCAGAGTACGGGGATCGAATCAGCCCCAGCATTTT.